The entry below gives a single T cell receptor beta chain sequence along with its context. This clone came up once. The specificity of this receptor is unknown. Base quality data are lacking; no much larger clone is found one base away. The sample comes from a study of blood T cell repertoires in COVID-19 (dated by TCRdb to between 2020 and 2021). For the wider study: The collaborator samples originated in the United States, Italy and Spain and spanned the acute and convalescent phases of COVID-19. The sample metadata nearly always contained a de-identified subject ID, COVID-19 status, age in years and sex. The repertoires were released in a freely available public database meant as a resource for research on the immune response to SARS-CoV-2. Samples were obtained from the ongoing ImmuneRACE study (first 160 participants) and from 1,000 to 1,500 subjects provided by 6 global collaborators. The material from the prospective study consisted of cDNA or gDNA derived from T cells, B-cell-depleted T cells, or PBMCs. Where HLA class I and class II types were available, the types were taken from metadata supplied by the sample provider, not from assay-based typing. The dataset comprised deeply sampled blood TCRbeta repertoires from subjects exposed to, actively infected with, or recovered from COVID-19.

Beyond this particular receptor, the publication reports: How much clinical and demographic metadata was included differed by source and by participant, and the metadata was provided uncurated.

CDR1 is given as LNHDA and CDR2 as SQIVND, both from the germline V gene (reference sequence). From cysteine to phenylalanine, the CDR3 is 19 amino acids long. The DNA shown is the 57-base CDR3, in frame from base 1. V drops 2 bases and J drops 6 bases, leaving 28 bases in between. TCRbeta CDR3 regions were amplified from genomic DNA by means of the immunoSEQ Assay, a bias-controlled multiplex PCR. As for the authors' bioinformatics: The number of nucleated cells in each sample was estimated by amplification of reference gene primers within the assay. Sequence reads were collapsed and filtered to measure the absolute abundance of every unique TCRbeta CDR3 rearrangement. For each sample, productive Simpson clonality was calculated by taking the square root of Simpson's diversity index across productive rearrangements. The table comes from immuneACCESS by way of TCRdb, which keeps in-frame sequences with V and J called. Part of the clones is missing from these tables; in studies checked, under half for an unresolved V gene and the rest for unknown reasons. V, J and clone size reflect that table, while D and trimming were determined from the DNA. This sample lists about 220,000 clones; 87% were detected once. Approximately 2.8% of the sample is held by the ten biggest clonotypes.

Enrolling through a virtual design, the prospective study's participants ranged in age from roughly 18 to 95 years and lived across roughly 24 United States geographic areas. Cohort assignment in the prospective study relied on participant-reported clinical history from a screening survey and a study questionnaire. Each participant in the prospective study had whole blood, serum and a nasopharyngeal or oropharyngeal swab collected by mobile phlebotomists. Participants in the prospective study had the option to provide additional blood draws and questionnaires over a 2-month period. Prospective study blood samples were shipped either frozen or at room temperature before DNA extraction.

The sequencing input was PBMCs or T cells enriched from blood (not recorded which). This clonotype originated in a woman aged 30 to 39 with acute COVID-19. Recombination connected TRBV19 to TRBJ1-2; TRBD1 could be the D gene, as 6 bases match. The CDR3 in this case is CASSISGQISDPPYHGYTF. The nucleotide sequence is TGTGCCAGTAGTATATCAGGACAGATATCAGACCCTCCATACCATGGCTACACCTTC.